The rows below give T cell receptor beta chains drawn from one sample of a study of shared clonotypes between healthy human individuals. Measured with immunoSEQ multiplex PCR; TCRdb has only the in-frame clones, and not every one. The table records hundreds of thousands of clones, around 80% of them present only once. What was sequenced was PBMCs. These receptors were taken from a middle-aged woman in good health. Some clones in this sample may be carry-over from other donors' samples. Each CDR3 is given with its conserved first and last residue. A D gene is named only where the DNA matches it firmly. A row's size may be missing; if present it is once, few, many or a size class.

v_gene,d_gene,j_gene,abundance,CDR3aa,CDR3nt
TRBV18,.,TRBJ1-1,.,CASSPERGTEAFF,TGTGCCAGCTCACCAGAAAGGGGCACTGAAGCTTTCTTT
TRBV7-6,.,TRBJ2-1,.,CASSLAITTGGHEQFF,TGTGCCAGCAGCTTAGCGATAACTACTGGGGGCCATGAGCAGTTCTTC
TRBV6-6,.,TRBJ1-2,.,CASSYSGTNYGYTF,TGTGCCAGCAGTTACTCGGGCACAAACTATGGCTACACCTTC
TRBV19,TRBD1,TRBJ2-7,.,CASSIAGGPSYEQYF,TGTGCCAGTAGTATAGCAGGGGGCCCCTCCTACGAGCAGTACTTC
TRBV7-9,TRBD1,TRBJ2-5,.,CASSPTGGSGETQYF,TGTGCCAGCAGCCCAACAGGGGGATCGGGGGAGACCCAGTACTTC
TRBV18,.,TRBJ2-3,.,CASSPPTTDTQYF,TGTGCCAGCTCACCACCGACTACAGATACGCAGTATTTT
TRBV25-1,.,TRBJ2-7,.,CASSFSGYEQYF,TGTGCCAGCAGTTTTTCCGGATACGAGCAGTACTTC
TRBV6-1,.,TRBJ1-5,many,CASSVGGWNQPQHF,TGTGCCAGCAGTGTGGGGGGTTGGAATCAGCCCCAGCATTTT
TRBV20-1,.,TRBJ2-7,few,CSSLINEQYF,TGCAGTTCTCTGATCAACGAGCAGTACTTC
TRBV6-6,.,TRBJ1-5,.,CASSYSRVESNQPQHF,TGTGCCAGCAGTTACTCACGGGTCGAAAGCAATCAGCCCCAGCATTTT
TRBV5-5,TRBD1,TRBJ1-4,.,CASSLQTGGDEKLFF,TGTGCCAGCAGCCTTCAGACAGGGGGAGATGAAAAACTGTTTTTT
TRBV28,TRBD1,TRBJ1-4,.,CASSLPGQGAAGEKLFF,TGTGCCAGCAGTTTACCGGGACAGGGGGCTGCTGGGGAAAAACTGTTTTTT
TRBV18,.,TRBJ1-1,.,CASSLTRAGTEAFF,TGTGCCAGCTCACTTACGCGGGCGGGCACTGAAGCTTTCTTT
TRBV5-1,TRBD2,TRBJ2-5,.,CASSLVGLAGSRGETQYF,TGCGCCAGCAGCTTGGTCGGACTAGCGGGATCCCGTGGGGAGACCCAGTACTTC
TRBV9,.,TRBJ2-7,.,CASSPIGSGVHEQYF,TGTGCCAGCAGCCCAATCGGGAGTGGGGTACACGAGCAGTACTTC
TRBV28,.,TRBJ2-3,.,CASRGANTDTQYF,TGTGCCAGCAGGGGGGCAAACACAGATACGCAGTATTTT
TRBV7-8,TRBD2,TRBJ2-7,.,CASRKGQYGTSGEEQYF,TGTGCCAGCAGAAAGGGACAGTACGGGACTAGCGGAGAGGAGCAGTACTTC
TRBV9,.,TRBJ2-2,.,CASSHPPQGPTGELFF,TGTGCCAGCAGCCATCCACCCCAGGGGCCCACCGGGGAGCTGTTTTTT
TRBV30,.,TRBJ1-2,.,CAWKGQEEGYTF,TGTGCCTGGAAGGGACAAGAGGAGGGCTACACCTTC
TRBV18,TRBD2,TRBJ2-7,.,CASSPPGLTYEQYF,TGTGCCAGCTCACCACCGGGACTAACCTACGAGCAGTACTTC
TRBV28,.,TRBJ1-5,few,CASRTGGSNQPQHF,TGTGCCAGCAGGACGGGAGGGAGCAATCAGCCCCAGCATTTT
TRBV7-3,TRBD2,TRBJ2-1,.,CASSLAGVASWNEQFF,TGTGCCAGCAGCTTAGCGGGAGTAGCAAGTTGGAATGAGCAGTTCTTC
TRBV18,.,TRBJ2-1,.,CASSPLIGDEQFF,TGTGCCAGCTCACCACTTATTGGCGATGAGCAGTTCTTC
TRBV6-1,TRBD2,TRBJ2-1,.,CASSEGTSGGREQFF,TGTGCCAGCAGTGAGGGGACTAGCGGGGGCAGGGAGCAGTTCTTC
TRBV2,.,TRBJ2-7,.,CASSGGWEREQYF,TGTGCCAGCAGTGGGGGGTGGGAGCGGGAGCAGTACTTC
TRBV4-2,.,TRBJ1-5,.,CASSRLQDSNQPQHF,TGTGCCAGCAGCCGACTCCAGGATAGCAATCAGCCCCAGCATTTT
TRBV7-8,TRBD1,TRBJ2-5,.,CASSFIGQGHQETQYF,TGTGCCAGCAGCTTTATCGGACAGGGACACCAAGAGACCCAGTACTTC
TRBV5-1,.,TRBJ1-6,.,CASSLEGENSPLHF,TGCGCCAGCAGCTTGGAGGGGGAGAACTCACCCCTCCACTTT
TRBV5-8,.,TRBJ2-7,.,CASSRRAGGYTYVEQYF,TGTGCCAGCAGCCGCCGGGCAGGGGGGTATACCTACGTCGAGCAGTACTTC
TRBV6-4,TRBD1,TRBJ1-2,.,CASSDSGRGRFDGYTF,TGTGCCAGCAGTGACTCGGGCAGGGGGCGGTTCGATGGCTACACCTTC
TRBV9,TRBD1,TRBJ1-2,.,CASSVRDRGRQGYTF,TGTGCCAGCAGCGTACGGGACAGGGGGCGTCAAGGCTACACCTTC
TRBV29-1,TRBD2,TRBJ2-5,.,CSVDGSGGETQYF,TGCAGCGTTGACGGGAGCGGGGGGGAGACCCAGTACTTC
TRBV5-1,.,TRBJ1-3,.,CASSLEAPDSGNTIYF,TGCGCCAGCAGCTTGGAAGCCCCAGACTCTGGAAACACCATATATTTT
TRBV5-1,.,TRBJ2-2,.,CASSLGPVELFF,TGCGCCAGCAGCTTGGGACCTGTGGAGCTGTTTTTT
TRBV9,.,TRBJ1-1,.,CASSVVPANTEAFF,TGTGCCAGCAGCGTAGTTCCAGCGAACACTGAAGCTTTCTTT
TRBV10-3,TRBD2,TRBJ2-3,.,CAIRGGTWTDTQYF,TGTGCCATCAGGGGGGGGACGTGGACAGATACGCAGTATTTT
TRBV15,TRBD2,TRBJ2-3,.,CATSSFLAGGADTQYF,TGTGCCACCAGCAGTTTCCTAGCGGGAGGAGCAGATACGCAGTATTTT
TRBV5-4,TRBD1,TRBJ2-4,.,CASSSSRDRSQGAIQYF,TGTGCCAGCAGCTCGTCCCGGGACAGGTCCCAGGGGGCCATTCAGTACTTC
TRBV27,.,TRBJ2-7,.,CASSFGLSSSYEQYF,TGTGCCAGCAGCTTCGGGCTCTCCAGCTCCTACGAGCAGTACTTC
TRBV5-4,TRBD1,TRBJ1-1,.,CASSVPFGTGMNTEAFF,TGTGCCAGCAGCGTCCCCTTCGGGACAGGGATGAACACTGAAGCTTTCTTT
TRBV6-1,.,TRBJ2-7,.,CASSEAGATSYEQYF,TGTGCCAGCAGTGAAGCGGGGGCAACCTCCTACGAGCAGTACTTC
TRBV4-1,.,TRBJ2-7,.,CASTVGWGLSYEQYF,TGCGCCAGCACCGTGGGGTGGGGGTTATCCTACGAGCAGTACTTC
TRBV7-9,.,TRBJ2-3,.,CASSLAAGHVTQYF,TGTGCCAGCAGCTTAGCGGCAGGACACGTTACGCAGTATTTT
TRBV19,.,TRBJ1-2,.,CASSSGLISPLYGYTF,TGTGCCAGTAGTTCAGGCCTGATCAGTCCTCTTTATGGCTACACCTTC
TRBV5-6,.,TRBJ1-1,.,CASSLAFDSEAFF,TGTGCCAGCAGCTTGGCCTTCGACAGTGAAGCTTTCTTT
TRBV9,.,TRBJ2-1,few,CASSVGGIEQFF,TGTGCCAGCAGCGTAGGTGGGATCGAGCAGTTCTTC
TRBV27,TRBD2,TRBJ2-1,.,CASTPGTSGKGEQFF,TGTGCCAGCACCCCCGGGACTAGCGGGAAGGGTGAGCAGTTCTTC
TRBV5-1,.,TRBJ2-3,.,CASSLAVDTQYF,TGCGCCAGCAGCCTCGCGGTAGATACGCAGTATTTT
TRBV19,.,TRBJ2-1,.,CASSIRQDYNEQFF,TGTGCCAGTAGTATACGGCAGGATTACAATGAGCAGTTCTTC